This TCR beta chain was sequenced for a study of breast tumors, draining lymph nodes, adjacent tissues. Study outcomes and limitations: Most tumor T cells seemingly derive from lymph node, then expand in tumor. Data only fit, rather than demonstrated, lymph node origin of most tumor T cells. Luminal-like breast cancer showed significantly greater tumor-nontumor repertoire similarity than basal-like breast cancer did. Tumor repertoires ranked between lymph nodes and nontumor tissue in diversity, with V and J gene preferences.

TCRdb reanalysed the multiplex PCR reads using MiXCR and keeps one entry per CDR3 protein. The sample carries around 140,000 distinct CDR3 sequences, about 31% recorded once. Axillary draining lymph nodes of breast cancer patients supplied the node samples. Looked up from germline, CDR1 is SGHDT and CDR2 is YYEEEE. The CDR3 spans 14 residues. This clonotype was counted ten times or more. The antigen remains undetermined. A junction boundary mismatches the germline segment, possibly from a read error. This TCR was sampled from a female donor with breast cancer. Some clones in this sample may be carry-over from other donors' samples. V is TRBV5-6 and J is TRBJ1-4; 12 nucleotides agree with TRBD1. The sequenced material came from axillary lymph node tissue. CDR3 DNA sequence: TGCGCCAGCAGCTCGGGACAGGGGGCTGAAAAACTGTTTTTT. This codes for CASSSGQGAEKLFF.